The 3 T cell receptor beta chains presented below share a single source sample, sequenced in a study of shared clonotypes between healthy human individuals. Profiled with immunoSEQ multiplex PCR; TCRdb holds only in-frame clones, not every one. The table includes under 650,000 clones, 90% to 96% detected once. Input material: naive CD4+ T cells sorted from blood. Subset noted: CD45RA+ positively selected. Source of these receptors: a woman aged 30 to 39 in good health.

The chain uses TRBV11-2 and TRBJ2-2; 13 nucleotides line up with TRBD2. V lost 4 bases to trimming and J lost 6 bases; unmatched junction nucleotides: 8. Germline loops: CDR1 SGHAT, CDR2 FQNNGV. There are 17 residues in the CDR3. The CDR3 sequence is CASSSGLAGSRAGELFF. The CDR3 DNA reads as TGTGCCAGCAGCTCGGGACTAGCGGGATCTCGGGCCGGGGAGCTGTTTTTT. Looking up the rest from reference TRBV11-2 and TRBJ2-2 gives the full variable domain: EAGVAQSPRYKIIEKRQSVAFWCNPISGHATLYWYQQILGQGPKLLIQFQNNGVVDDSQLPKDRFSAERLKGVDSTLKIQPAKLEDSAVYLCASSSGLAGSRAGELFFGEGSRLTVL.

The CDR3 sequence: CASSLASSGGNTEAFF. The CDR3 bases are TGCGCCAGCAGCTTGGCCAGTTCCGGTGGGAACACTGAAGCTTTCTTT. This chain uses TRBV5-1 with TRBJ1-1; unclear D gene. The CDR3 spans 16 residues. Germline V gene data show CDR1 as SGHRS and CDR2 as YFSETQ. Trimming cost V 0 bases and J 1 base, with 13 bases left between them.

This chain uses TRBV5-5 with TRBJ2-1; D not certain. The CDR3 loop spans 13 amino acids. Per the germline V gene, CDR1 is SGHKS and CDR2 is YYEKEE (reference sequence). The V and J ends lost 1 base and 6 bases respectively, with 8 bases between them. The CDR3 DNA follows: TGTGCCAGCAGCTTGTCAACTCCCAATGAGCAGTTCTTC. Its translation is CASSLSTPNEQFF.